This T cell receptor beta chain was identified during a study of control samples from healthy donors and cancer patients. There are a few counts of this clone. TCRdb keeps only in-frame clones here, not all; method: immunoSEQ multiplex PCR. Among more than 85,000 clones, around 89% were seen once, and the ten largest hold under 20%. The CDR3 consists of 14 residues. V was clipped by 0 bases and J by 9 bases, with 12 bases between them. The germline V gene has CDR1 SGHDN and CDR2 FVKESK. Sequencing was performed on blood. V is TRBV14 and J is TRBJ2-4; possible D gene TRBD1, 5 bases. The receptor was isolated from a woman aged 45 to 65 in good health. The chain's CDR3 is CASSQEQARVIQYF. CDR3 DNA sequence: TGTGCCAGCAGCCAAGAACAGGCCCGGGTCATTCAGTACTTC.